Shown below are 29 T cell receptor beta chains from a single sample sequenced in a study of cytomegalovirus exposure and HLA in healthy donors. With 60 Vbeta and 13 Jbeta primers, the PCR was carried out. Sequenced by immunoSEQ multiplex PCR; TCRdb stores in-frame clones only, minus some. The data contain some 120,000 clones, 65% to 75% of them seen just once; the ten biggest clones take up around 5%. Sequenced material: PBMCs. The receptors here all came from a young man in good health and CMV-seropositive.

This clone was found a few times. CDR3 residues: CASSLPSTSGNSYEQYF. CDR3 bases: TGCGCCAGCAGCTTGCCCTCGACTAGCGGGAACTCCTACGAGCAGTACTTC. This chain connects TRBV5-1 to TRBJ2-7; 11 nucleotides agree with TRBD2. CDR3 size: 17 residues. CDR1 SGHRS and CDR2 YFSETQ come from the germline V gene. V shed 1 base and J 0 bases; nucleotides not matched to a gene: 6.

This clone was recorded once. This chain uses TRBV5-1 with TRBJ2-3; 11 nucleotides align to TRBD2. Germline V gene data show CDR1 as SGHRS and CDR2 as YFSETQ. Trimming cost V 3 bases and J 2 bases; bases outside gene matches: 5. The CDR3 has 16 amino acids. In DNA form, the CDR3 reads TGCGCCAGCAGCTCTACTAGCGGGGGTTCCACAGATACGCAGTATTTT. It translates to CASSSTSGGSTDTQYF.

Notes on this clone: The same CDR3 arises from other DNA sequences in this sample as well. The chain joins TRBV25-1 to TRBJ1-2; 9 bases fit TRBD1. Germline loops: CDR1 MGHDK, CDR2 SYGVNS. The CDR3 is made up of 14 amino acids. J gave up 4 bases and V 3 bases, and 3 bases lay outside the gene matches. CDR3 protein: CASSEGQGPYGYTF. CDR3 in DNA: TGTGCCAGCAGTGAGGGACAGGGCCCCTATGGCTACACCTTC.

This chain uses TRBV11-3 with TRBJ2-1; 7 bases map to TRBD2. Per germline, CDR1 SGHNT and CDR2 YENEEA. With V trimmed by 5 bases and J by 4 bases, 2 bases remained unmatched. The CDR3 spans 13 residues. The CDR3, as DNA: TGTGCCAGCAGCCTGGGGGGGTACAATGAGCAGTTCTTC. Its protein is CASSLGGYNEQFF. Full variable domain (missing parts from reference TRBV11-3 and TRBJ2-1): EAGVVQSPRYKIIEKKQPVAFWCNPISGHNTLYWYLQNLGQGPELLIRYENEEAVDDSQLPKDRFSAERLKGVDSTLKIQPAELGDSAVYLCASSLGGYNEQFFGPGTRLTVL.

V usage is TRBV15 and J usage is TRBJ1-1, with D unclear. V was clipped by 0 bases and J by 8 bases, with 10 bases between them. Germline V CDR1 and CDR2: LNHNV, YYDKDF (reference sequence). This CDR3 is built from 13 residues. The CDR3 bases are TGTGCCACCAGCAGAGATAGGTTAGCGGAAGCTTTCTTT. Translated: CATSRDRLAEAFF.

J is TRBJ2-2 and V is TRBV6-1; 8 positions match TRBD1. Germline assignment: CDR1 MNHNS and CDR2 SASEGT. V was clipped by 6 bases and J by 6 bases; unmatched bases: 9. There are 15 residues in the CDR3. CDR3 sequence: CASSFLTGVAGELFF. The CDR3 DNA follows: TGTGCCAGCAGCTTCCTGACAGGGGTCGCCGGGGAGCTGTTTTTT.

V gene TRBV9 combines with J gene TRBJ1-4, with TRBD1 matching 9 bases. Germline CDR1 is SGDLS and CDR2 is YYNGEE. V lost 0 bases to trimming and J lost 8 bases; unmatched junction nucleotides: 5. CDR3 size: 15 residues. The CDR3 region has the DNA TGTGCCAGCAGCGTAGAACAGGGGGCGCGGGAAAAACTGTTTTTT. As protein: CASSVEQGAREKLFF. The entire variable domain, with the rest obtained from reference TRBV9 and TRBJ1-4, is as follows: DSGVTQTPKHLITATGQRVTLRCSPRSGDLSVYWYQQSLDQGLQFLIQYYNGEERAKGNILERFSAQQFPDLHSELNLSSLELGDSALYFCASSVEQGAREKLFFGSGTQLSVL.

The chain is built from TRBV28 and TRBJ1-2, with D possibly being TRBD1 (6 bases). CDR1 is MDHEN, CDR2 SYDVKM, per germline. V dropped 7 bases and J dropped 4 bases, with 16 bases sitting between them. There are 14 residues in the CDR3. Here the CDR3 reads CASTKVLGGYGYTF. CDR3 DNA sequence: TGTGCCAGCACCAAGGTCCTAGGGGGCTATGGCTACACCTTC.

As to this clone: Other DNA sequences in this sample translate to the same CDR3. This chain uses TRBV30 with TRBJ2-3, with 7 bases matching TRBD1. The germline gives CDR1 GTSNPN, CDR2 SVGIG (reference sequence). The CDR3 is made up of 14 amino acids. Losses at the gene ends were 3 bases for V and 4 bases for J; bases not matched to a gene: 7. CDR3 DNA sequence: TGTGCCTGGAGGTTAGGGGGCGACGCAGATACGCAGTATTTT. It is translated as CAWRLGGDADTQYF.

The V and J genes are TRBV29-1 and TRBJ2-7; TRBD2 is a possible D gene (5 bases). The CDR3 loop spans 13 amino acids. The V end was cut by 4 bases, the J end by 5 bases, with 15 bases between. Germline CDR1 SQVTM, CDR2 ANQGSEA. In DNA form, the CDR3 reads TGCAGCGTTGTTAAAGGGAGTGCGCACGAGCAGTACTTC. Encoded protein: CSVVKGSAHEQYF.

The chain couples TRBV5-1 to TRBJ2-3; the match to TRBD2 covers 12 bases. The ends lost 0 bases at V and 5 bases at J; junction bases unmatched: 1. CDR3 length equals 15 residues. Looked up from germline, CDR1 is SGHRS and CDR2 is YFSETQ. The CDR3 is CASSLGLAGEDTQYF. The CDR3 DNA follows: TGCGCCAGCAGCTTGGGACTAGCGGGGGAAGATACGCAGTATTTT. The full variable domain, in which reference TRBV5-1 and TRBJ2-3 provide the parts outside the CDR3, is KAGVTQTPRYLIKTRGQQVTLSCSPISGHRSVSWYQQTPGQGLQFLFEYFSETQRNKGNFPGRFSGRQFSNSRSEMNVSTLELGDSALYLCASSLGLAGEDTQYFGPGTRLTVL.

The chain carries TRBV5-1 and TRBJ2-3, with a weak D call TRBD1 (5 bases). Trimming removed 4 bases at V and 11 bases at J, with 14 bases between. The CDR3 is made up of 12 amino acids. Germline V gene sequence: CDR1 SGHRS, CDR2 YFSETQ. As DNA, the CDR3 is TGCGCCAGCAGCCCAGGGCCGTCTCTGCAGTATTTT. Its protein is CASSPGPSLQYF.

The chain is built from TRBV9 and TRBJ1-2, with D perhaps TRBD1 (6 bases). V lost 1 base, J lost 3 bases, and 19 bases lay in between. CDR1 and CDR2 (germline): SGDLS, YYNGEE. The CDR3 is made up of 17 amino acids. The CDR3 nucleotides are TGTGCCAGCAGCGTAAGTCACTTAGGGGGTTACGACTATGGCTACACCTTC. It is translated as CASSVSHLGGYDYGYTF.

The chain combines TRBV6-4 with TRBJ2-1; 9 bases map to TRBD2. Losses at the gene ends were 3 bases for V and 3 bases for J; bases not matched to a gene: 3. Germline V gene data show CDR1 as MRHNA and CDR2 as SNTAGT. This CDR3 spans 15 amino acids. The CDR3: CASSEASGVYNEQFF. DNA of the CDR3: TGTGCCAGCAGTGAGGCTAGCGGGGTCTACAATGAGCAGTTCTTC.

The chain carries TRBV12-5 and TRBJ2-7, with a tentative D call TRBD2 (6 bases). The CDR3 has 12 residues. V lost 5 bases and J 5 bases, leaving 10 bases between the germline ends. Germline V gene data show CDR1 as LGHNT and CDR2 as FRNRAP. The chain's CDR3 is CASGRREHEQYF. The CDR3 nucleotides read TGTGCTAGTGGTCGACGGGAGCACGAGCAGTACTTC.

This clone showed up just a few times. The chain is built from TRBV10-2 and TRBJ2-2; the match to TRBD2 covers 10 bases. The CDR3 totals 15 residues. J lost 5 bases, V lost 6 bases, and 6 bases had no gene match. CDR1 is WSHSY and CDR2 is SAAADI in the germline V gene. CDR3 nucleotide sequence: TGCGCCAGCAGGAGGAGCGGGGGGGCGACCGGGGAGCTGTTTTTT. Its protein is CASRRSGGATGELFF.

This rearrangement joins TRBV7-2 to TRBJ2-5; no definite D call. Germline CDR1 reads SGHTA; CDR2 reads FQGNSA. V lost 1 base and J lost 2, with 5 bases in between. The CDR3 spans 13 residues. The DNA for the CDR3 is TGTGCCAGCAGCTTAGTTCAGCAAGAGACCCAGTACTTC. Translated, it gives CASSLVQQETQYF. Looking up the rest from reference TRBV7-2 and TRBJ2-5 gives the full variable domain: GAGVSQSPSNKVTEKGKDVELRCDPISGHTALYWYRQSLGQGLEFLIYFQGNSAPDKSGLPSDRFSAERTGGSVSTLTIQRTQQEDSAVYLCASSLVQQETQYFGPGTRLLVL.

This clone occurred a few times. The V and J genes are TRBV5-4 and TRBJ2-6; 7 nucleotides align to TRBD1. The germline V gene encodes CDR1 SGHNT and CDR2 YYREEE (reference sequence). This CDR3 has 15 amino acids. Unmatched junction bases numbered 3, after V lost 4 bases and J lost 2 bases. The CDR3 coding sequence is TGTGCCAGCAGCGCACAGGGGACTGGGGCCAACGTCCTGACTTTC. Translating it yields CASSAQGTGANVLTF.

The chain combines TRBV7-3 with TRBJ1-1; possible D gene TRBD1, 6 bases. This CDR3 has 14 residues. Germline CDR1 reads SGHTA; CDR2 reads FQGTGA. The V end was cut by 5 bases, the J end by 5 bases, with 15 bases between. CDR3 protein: CASSPTVGATEAFF. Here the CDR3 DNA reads TGTGCCAGCAGCCCGACGGTGGGGGCGACTGAAGCTTTCTTT.

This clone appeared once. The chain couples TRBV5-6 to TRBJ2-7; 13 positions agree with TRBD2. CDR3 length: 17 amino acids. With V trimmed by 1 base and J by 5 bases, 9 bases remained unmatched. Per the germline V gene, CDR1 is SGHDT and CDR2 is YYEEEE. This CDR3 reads CASSLKTSGGAGDEQYF. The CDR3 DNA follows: TGTGCCAGCAGCTTGAAAACTAGCGGGGGGGCCGGAGACGAGCAGTACTTC.

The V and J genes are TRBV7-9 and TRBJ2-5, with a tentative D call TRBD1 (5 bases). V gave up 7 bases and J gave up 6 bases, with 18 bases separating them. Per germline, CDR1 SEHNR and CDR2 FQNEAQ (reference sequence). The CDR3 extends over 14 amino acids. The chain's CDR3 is CASTHVQGIQTQYF. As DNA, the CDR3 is TGTGCCAGCACCCACGTCCAGGGCATCCAGACCCAGTACTTC.

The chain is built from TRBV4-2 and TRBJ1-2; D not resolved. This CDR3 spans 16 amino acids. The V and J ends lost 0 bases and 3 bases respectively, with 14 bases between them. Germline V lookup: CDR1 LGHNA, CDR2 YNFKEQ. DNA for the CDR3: TGTGCCAGCAGCCAAGAACCTAGCCGTGGGGACTATGGCTACACCTTC. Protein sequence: CASSQEPSRGDYGYTF.

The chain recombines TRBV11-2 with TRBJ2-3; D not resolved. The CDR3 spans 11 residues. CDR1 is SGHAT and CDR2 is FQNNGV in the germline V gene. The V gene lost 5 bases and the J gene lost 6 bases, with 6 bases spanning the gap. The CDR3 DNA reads TGTGCCAGCAGCCCCCAGGATACGCAGTATTTT. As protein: CASSPQDTQYF.

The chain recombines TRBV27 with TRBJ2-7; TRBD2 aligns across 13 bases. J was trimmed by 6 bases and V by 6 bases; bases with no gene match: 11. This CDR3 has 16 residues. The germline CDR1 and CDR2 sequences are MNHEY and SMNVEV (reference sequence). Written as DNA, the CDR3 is TGTGCCAGCAGGCCGTCCGGGACTAGCGGGGTGGTCGAGCAGTACTTC. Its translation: CASRPSGTSGVVEQYF.

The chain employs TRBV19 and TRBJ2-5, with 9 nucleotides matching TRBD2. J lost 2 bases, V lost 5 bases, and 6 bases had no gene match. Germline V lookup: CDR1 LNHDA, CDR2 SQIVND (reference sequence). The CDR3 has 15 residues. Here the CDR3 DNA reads TGTGCCAGTAGTCTTGGACTAGCGAGACAAGAGACCCAGTACTTC. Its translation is CASSLGLARQETQYF.

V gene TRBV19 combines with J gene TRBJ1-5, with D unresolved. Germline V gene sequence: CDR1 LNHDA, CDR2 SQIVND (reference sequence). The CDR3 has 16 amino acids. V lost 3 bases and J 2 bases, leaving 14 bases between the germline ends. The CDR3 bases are TGTGCCAGTAGTATGGGTCCCGGGGTTGGCAATCAGCCCCAGCATTTT. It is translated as CASSMGPGVGNQPQHF.

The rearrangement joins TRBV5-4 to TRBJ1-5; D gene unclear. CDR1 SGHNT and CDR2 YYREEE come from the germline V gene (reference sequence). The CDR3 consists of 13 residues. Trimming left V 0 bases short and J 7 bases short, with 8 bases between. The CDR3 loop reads CASSLGLKQPQHF. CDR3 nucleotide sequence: TGTGCCAGCAGCTTGGGGCTTAAACAGCCCCAGCATTTT.

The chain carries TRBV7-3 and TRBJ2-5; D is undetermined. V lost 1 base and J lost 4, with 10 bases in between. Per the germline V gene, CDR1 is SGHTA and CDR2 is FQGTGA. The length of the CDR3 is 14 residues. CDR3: CASSLNGVGETQYF. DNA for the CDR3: TGTGCCAGCAGCTTAAACGGAGTGGGAGAGACCCAGTACTTC.

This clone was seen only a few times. The CDR3 region is CSVGTGTNTEAFF. The CDR3 nucleotides are TGCAGCGTCGGGACAGGGACGAACACTGAAGCTTTCTTT. The chain uses TRBV29-1 and TRBJ1-1, with 9 bases lining up with TRBD1. The CDR3 is 13 amino acids. Germline values: CDR1 SQVTM, CDR2 ANQGSEA. The trim removed 6 bases at V and 1 base at J, leaving 3 bases unmatched.